Given below is one T cell receptor beta chain in context. The antigen it binds to is not known. Within one base of it there is no much larger clone, and no base qualities were kept. The cohort comprised more than 550 healthy bone marrow donors. All cohort members were sampled while nominally healthy, although unrecorded immune exposures were likely present. The donor was CMV seronegative and was included in the group of hundreds of seronegative cohort members. Every donor gave a peripheral blood sample, and the peripheral blood mononuclear cells from that sample were used for TCR beta sequencing. Genomic DNA was extracted from the blood cell samples with the Qiagen DNeasy Blood Extraction Kit. This specimen belongs to a study of cytomegalovirus exposure and HLA in healthy donors (TCRdb year 2017). Notes on the research overall: In an earlier analysis of under 750 of the donors, 276 Gb of sequence data and just under 120 million unique TCR beta sequences from 180 million or so T cells were reported. An early release that covered fewer than 800 HLA-typed donors contained around 300 gigabases of sequencing data and 70 million to 100 million unique TCR sequences. Among the roughly 410 genotyped donors, approximately 81% belonged to the genetic ancestry cluster associated with self-reported Caucasian donors. The study aimed to test whether signatures of past pathogen exposure could be identified by cataloging public T cell receptors. The T cell repertoires of 700 or so subjects were profiled by immunosequencing and related to cytomegalovirus serostatus. Besides the first cohort of approximately 670 subjects, a separate validation cohort made up of roughly 130 different subjects was used. To predict cytomegalovirus infection status, the study brought together high-throughput TCR immunosequencing, statistical association of individual TCRs with disease status, and machine learning. To study patterns of TCR occurrence, a later analysis re-analyzed previously published TCR beta repertoires from around 670 donors and added high-resolution HLA genotyping. In the later analysis, no new phenotypic data were used to find candidate immune exposures; instead, reliance was placed on TCR beta sequences and their occurrence across donors. An earlier analysis of fewer than 700 of the donors applied high-throughput TCR beta sequencing to assess whether each TCR beta V gene segment acted as functional or pseudogenic. Donor age, sex, ethnicity and CMV serostatus were compiled alongside the repertoire data. A later genetic analysis used genome-wide SNP genotypes for 398 of the 666 donors, treating that subset as a discovery cohort. All discovery cohort repertoires had been generated using a single sequencing platform. HLA typing included class I and class II loci at four-digit resolution. Typing coverage differed by locus: A, B, C, DRB1 and DQB1 were typed in about 620-640 donors, DQA1 in about 550, DPA1 in 600 to 610, and DPB1 in roughly 470. About five DR-DQ haplotypes were treated as single units for association and clustering because of strong linkage in the cohort. Among 398 genotyped donors of the cohort, an average of around 240,000 unique TCR beta nucleotide sequences were sequenced per donor, roughly a sixth of them non-productive.

Libraries were prepared through the immunoSEQ multiplex PCR assay. The multiplex PCR relied on a mix of 60 forward primers for TCR Vbeta segments and 13 reverse primers for TCR Jbeta segments. The CDR3 region of rearranged TCR beta genes was amplified from genomic DNA with a multiplex PCR assay. The amplified TCR beta libraries were sequenced on the Illumina HiSeq System as 87-base-pair reads. Concerning the study's data processing: A later analysis tallied 70 million to 100 million unique TCR beta chains across the approximately 670 repertoires, and about 10 million of those chains were shared by two or more donors. Raw reads were error-corrected and collapsed into unique sequences by a nearest-neighbor algorithm in which closely related sequences were merged to remove PCR and sequencing errors. To assign V, D and J gene segments, CDR3 sequences were aligned to IMGT reference sequences. Each retained sequence needed at least a six-nucleotide match to both a V gene segment and a J gene segment. Rearrangements were called productive when the CDR3 lacked stop codons and stayed in frame with V and J; all others were non-productive. Following IMGT convention, CDR3 was defined as the stretch from the second conserved V-encoded cysteine to the conserved J-encoded phenylalanine. The earlier analysis of about 530 of the donors excluded any sequence lacking an unambiguous match to a single V gene segment. An earlier analysis of some 500 of the donors classified V segments as functional when productive rearrangements were above 56.7% and as segregating when the standard deviation between donors was above 5%. To diagnose cytomegalovirus status from the catalog of TCR beta chain sequences, a statistical classification framework was built. In a later analysis, TCR nucleotide sequences were compared against IMGT/GENE-DB human TR gene sequences so that V and J genes could be assigned. The TCRdist pipeline was used in a later analysis to assign CDR3 sequences and most-parsimonious VDJ recombination scenarios. In a later analysis, each TCR beta chain was defined by its CDR3 amino acid sequence together with its V-gene family, and reads lacking a unique V-gene family were excluded. To address suspected cross-contamination and a sequencing artifact, a later analysis removed 592 highly shared, low-generation-probability nucleotide sequences. A later analysis calculated a clonal expansion index for each public chain from normalized within-repertoire ranks of inferred template counts. A later analysis computed generation probabilities with a VDJ recombination model fitted to out-of-frame rearrangements, and checked the results against IGoR. In a later analysis, TCR-TCR, TCR-HLA and TCR-CMV co-occurrence was scored with hypergeometric tests, and a repertoire-size bias correction was applied to TCR pairs. False discovery rates were estimated in a later analysis by permuting HLA or CMV assignments 20 times. In a later analysis, co-occurring TCRs were grouped with DBSCAN, and TCRdist sequence similarity was added when clustering was performed within HLA-allele-positive subsets. Co-occurrence clustering excluded repertoires with fewer than 30,000 or more than 120,000 public chains, plus five with anomalous nucleotide sharing. Entries here come from immuneACCESS through TCRdb and include only in-frame sequences with V and J called. Some clones fail to appear in such tables; in the studies checked, an unresolved V gene covers under half of the shortfall, and the cause of the remainder is unknown. V and J calls and clone size are those listed in that table; D and trimming were worked out from the DNA. The table for this sample lists over 75,000 clones; 78% of them were counted only once. Just over 0.75% of the sample is in the top ten clones.

Overall study results and their limits: At a false discovery rate of 0.05, a later analysis linked about 16,000 TCR beta sequences to specific HLA alleles. Broadly in line with IMGT annotations, most TCR beta V segments showed up in productive rearrangements about 90% or about 30% of the time in an earlier analysis of 587 of the donors. A later genetic analysis associated a missense DCLRE1C variant with V-gene and J-gene trimming of TCR beta chains, and an independent cohort replicated the association. The 87-base-pair reads could not distinguish some IMGT-functional V segments, including TRBV6-2 and TRBV6-3, so those segments were excluded. The classifier was reported to diagnose cytomegalovirus status with high specificity and sensitivity in both the original cohort and the validation cohort. Strong co-occurrence of HLA alleles, especially DR and DQ, made assigning TCR associations to individual alleles difficult. A later analysis reported that several top co-occurrence clusters appeared linked to parvovirus B19, influenza, CMV and Epstein-Barr virus. A further reported finding was that TCR beta sequences accurately predicted the HLA-A and HLA-B alleles for most subjects in the first cohort. The earlier analysis of 587 of the donors excluded roughly 17 rarely observed V segments, including chromosome 9 orphons, because counts were too low. A few of the identified cytomegalovirus-associated TCR beta chains were confirmed in vitro to be specific for cytomegalovirus antigens. The study gave a list of roughly 150 TCR beta chains associated with cytomegalovirus. Because HLA typing was missing for some donors at each locus, association tests included only the typed subset. A later analysis found that most CMV-associated TCR beta chains appeared HLA-restricted, with HLA associations seemingly driven largely by CMV exposure. Linkage disequilibrium might explain the correlated functional status among segregating V segments, but an unknown experimental factor could not be ruled out. It was suggested by the authors that the approach could potentially be generalized to other disease states and immunological phenotypes. CMV serostatus was the only immune exposure information available for the cohort. In a later analysis, HLA-associated TCR beta chains were found to be more clonally expanded and to have lower generation probabilities than equally common non-associated chains. A later analysis found that TCR association rates varied across HLA loci, with DRB1 alleles showing the most associated TCRs and HLA-C alleles the fewest. Across donors, most TCR sequences were observed very rarely, whereas some public TCRs were present in many individuals. A group of highly shared sequence variants was considered likely to be a technical artifact of the sequencing pipeline. The cohort was sequenced for TCR beta chains only, and without alpha or paired-chain data the features that could be detected were limited. According to a later genetic analysis, donors in an Asian-associated ancestry cluster had fewer N-insertions in productive TCRs than the approximately 650-donor mean. Presence/absence analyses assumed roughly uniform sequencing depth across donors, an assumption that may not hold.

There are 13 amino acids in the CDR3, from cysteine to phenylalanine inclusive. This entry keeps only the CDR3 DNA: 39 bases, framed from base 1. The junction carries 12 bases between V and J, which are trimmed by 7 bases and 3 bases respectively. Taken from the germline V gene, the CDR1 and CDR2 loops are ENHRY and SYGVKD. Sequencing was performed on PBMCs. The TCR originated in a woman aged 55-70 years in good health and CMV-seronegative. The receptor chain draws on TRBV10-3 and TRBJ2-5; D gene: possibly TRBD2, on 6 matching bases. The nucleotide sequence is TGTGCCATCAAGGAGGGGCTCGAAGAGACCCAGTACTTC. Its coded protein is CAIKEGLEETQYF.